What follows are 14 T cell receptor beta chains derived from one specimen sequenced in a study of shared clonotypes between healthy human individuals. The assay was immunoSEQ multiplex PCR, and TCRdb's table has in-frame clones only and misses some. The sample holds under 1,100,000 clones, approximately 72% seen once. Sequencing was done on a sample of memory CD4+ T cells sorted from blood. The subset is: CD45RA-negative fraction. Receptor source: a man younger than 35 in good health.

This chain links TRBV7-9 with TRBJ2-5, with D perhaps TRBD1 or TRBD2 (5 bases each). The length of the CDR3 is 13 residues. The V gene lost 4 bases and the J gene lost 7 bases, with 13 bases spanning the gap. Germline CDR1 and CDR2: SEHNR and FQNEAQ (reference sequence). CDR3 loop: CASSYKERGTQYF. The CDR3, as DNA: TGTGCCAGCAGCTATAAGGAGAGGGGGACCCAGTACTTC.

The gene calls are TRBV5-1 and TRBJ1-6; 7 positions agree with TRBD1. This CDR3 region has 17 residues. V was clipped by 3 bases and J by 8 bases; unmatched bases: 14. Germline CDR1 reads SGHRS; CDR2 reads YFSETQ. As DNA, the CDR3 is TGCGCCAGCAGCTCAGGCCGAGGGGACAGTATATATTCACCCCTCCACTTT. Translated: CASSSGRGDSIYSPLHF.

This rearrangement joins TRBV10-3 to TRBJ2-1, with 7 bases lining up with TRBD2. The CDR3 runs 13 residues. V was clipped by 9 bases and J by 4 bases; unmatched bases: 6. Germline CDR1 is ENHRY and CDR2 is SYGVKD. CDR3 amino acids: CAIGAGEYNEQFF. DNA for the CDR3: TGTGCCATTGGTGCGGGAGAATACAATGAGCAGTTCTTC.

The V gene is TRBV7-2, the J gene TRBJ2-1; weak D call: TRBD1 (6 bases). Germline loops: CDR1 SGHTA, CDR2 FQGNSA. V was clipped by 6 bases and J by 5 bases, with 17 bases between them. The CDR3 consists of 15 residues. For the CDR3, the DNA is TGTGCCAGCAGGCAACCGGGACACCTTAACAATGAGCAGTTCTTC. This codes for CASRQPGHLNNEQFF.

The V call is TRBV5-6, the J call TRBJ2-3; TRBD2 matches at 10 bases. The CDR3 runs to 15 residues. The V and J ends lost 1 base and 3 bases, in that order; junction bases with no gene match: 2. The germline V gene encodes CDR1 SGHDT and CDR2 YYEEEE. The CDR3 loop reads CASSLLAGETDTQYF. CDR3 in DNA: TGTGCCAGCAGCTTGCTAGCGGGGGAGACAGATACGCAGTATTTT.

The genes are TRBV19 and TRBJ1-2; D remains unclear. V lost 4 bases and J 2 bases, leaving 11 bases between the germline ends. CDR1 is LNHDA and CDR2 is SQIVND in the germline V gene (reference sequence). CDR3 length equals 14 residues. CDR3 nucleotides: TGTGCCAGTAGTACAAAAGGCACGAACTATGGCTACACCTTC. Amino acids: CASSTKGTNYGYTF.

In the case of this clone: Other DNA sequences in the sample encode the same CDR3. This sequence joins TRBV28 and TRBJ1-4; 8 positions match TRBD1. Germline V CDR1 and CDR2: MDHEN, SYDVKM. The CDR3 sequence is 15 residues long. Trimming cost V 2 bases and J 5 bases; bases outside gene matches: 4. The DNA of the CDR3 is TGTGCCAGCAGTTTACCAGGGGGCCTGAATGAAAAACTGTTTTTT. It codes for CASSLPGGLNEKLFF.

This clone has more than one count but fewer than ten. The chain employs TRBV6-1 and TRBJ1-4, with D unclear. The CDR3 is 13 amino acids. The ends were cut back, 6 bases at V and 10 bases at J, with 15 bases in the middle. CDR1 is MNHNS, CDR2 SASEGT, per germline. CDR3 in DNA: TGTGCCAGCAGCGAATGGGATGCTGGAAAACTGTTTTTT. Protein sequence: CASSEWDAGKLFF.

CDR3 sequence (DNA): TGTGCCAGCAGCCCCCGGTACGAGGATGGCTACACCTTC. Translation gives CASSPRYEDGYTF. This sequence joins TRBV7-2 and TRBJ1-2; unclear D gene. The CDR3 is 13 residues long. Germline V gene lookup returns CDR1 SGHTA and CDR2 FQGNSA. V was trimmed by 5 bases and J by 6 bases, leaving 13 bases between them.

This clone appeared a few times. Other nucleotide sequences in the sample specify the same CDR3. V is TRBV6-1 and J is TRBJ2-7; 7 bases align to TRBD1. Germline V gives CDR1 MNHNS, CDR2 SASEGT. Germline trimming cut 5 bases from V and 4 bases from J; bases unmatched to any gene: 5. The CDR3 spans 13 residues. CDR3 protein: CASSRTGVYEQYF. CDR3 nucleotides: TGTGCCAGCAGTAGGACAGGAGTATACGAGCAGTACTTC.

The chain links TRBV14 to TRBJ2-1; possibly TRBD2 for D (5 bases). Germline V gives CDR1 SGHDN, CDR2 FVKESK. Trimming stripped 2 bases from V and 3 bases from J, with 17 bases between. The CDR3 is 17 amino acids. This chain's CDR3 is CASSQSLTSFFYNEQFF. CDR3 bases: TGTGCCAGCAGCCAAAGTTTAACTAGTTTCTTCTACAATGAGCAGTTCTTC.

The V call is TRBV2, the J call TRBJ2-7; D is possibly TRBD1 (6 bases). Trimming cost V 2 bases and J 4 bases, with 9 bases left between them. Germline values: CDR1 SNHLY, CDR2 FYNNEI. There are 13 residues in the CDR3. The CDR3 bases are TGTGCCAGCAGTGAACAGGGGTTTTACGAGCAGTACTTC. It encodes CASSEQGFYEQYF.

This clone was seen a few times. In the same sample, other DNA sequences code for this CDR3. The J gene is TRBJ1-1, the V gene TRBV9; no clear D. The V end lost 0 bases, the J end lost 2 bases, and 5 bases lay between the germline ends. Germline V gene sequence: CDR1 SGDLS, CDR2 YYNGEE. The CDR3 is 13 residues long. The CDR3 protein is CASSVAVNTEAFF. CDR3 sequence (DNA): TGTGCCAGCAGCGTAGCTGTAAACACTGAAGCTTTCTTT.

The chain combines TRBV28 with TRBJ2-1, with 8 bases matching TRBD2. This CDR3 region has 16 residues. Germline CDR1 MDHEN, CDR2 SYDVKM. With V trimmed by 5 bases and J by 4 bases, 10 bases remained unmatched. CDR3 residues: CASSPRGGARYNEQFF. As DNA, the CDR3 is TGTGCCAGCAGTCCCCGGGGGGGGGCAAGGTACAATGAGCAGTTCTTC.